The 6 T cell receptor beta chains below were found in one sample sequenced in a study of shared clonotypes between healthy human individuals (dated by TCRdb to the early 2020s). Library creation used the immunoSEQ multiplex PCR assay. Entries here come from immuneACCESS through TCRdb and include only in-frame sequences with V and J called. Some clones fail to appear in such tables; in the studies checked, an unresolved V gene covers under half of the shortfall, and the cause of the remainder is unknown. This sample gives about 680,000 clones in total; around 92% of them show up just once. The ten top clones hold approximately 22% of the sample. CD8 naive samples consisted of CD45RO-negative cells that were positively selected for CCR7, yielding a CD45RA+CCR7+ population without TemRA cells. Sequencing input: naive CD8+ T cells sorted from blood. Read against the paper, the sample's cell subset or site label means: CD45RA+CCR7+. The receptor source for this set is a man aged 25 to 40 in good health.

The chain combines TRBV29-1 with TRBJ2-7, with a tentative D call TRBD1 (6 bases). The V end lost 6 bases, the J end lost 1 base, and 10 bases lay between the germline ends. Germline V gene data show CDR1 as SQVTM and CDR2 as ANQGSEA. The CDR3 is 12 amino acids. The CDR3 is CSVGHQSYEQYF. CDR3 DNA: TGCAGCGTGGGACACCAATCCTACGAGCAGTACTTC.

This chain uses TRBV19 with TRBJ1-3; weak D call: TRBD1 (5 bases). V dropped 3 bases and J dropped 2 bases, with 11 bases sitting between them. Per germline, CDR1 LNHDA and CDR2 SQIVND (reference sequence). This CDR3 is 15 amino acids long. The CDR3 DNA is TGTGCCAGTAGTATTCTGGCAGGGACTGGAAACACCATATATTTT. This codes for CASSILAGTGNTIYF.

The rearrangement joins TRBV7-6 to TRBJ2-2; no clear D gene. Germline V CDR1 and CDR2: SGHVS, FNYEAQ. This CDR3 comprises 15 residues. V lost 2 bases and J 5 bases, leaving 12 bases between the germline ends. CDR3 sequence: CASSLSGPATGELFF. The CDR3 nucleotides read TGTGCCAGCAGCTTATCTGGTCCGGCAACCGGGGAGCTGTTTTTT.

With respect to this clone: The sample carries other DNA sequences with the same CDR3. The CDR3 protein is CASRPGSTDTQYF. The CDR3, as DNA: TGTGCCAGCAGGCCCGGGAGCACAGATACGCAGTATTTT. V usage is TRBV27 and J usage is TRBJ2-3; D ambiguous. The V gene lost 6 bases and the J gene lost 0 bases, with 7 bases spanning the gap. The CDR3 extends over 13 amino acids. Looked up from germline, CDR1 is MNHEY and CDR2 is SMNVEV (reference sequence).

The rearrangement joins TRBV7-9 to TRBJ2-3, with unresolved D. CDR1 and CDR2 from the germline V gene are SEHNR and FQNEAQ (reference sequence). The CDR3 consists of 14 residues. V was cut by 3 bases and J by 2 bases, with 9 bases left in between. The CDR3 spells CASSFNILTDTQYF. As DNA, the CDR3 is TGTGCCAGCAGCTTTAACATTCTCACAGATACGCAGTATTTT. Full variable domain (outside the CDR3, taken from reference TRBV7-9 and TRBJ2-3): DTGVSQNPRHKITKRGQNVTFRCDPISEHNRLYWYRQTLGQGPEFLTYFQNEAQLEKSRLLSDRFSAERPKGSFSTLEIQRTEQGDSAMYLCASSFNILTDTQYFGPGTRLTVL.

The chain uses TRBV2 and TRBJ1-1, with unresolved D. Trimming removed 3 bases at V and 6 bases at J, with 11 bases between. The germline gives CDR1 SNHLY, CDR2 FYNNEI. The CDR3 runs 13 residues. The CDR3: CASSDSPVPEAFF. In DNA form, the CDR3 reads TGTGCCAGCAGTGACAGCCCGGTCCCTGAAGCTTTCTTT.